This TCR beta chain was retrieved from a study of T cells in Graves' hyperthyroidism and ophthalmopathy. Study-wide findings and caveats: In validation, the model predicted ophthalmopathy. These predictions came a median about 6 months before onset. In simple terms, a model built on 13 V-J features told ophthalmopathy apart from stable hyperthyroidism.

Diagnoses used clinical symptoms, serum thyroxine and TRAb, thyroid ultrasound and orbital computed tomography. PBMCs stemmed from less than 13 ml fresh peripheral blood. V was shortened by 1 base and J by 4 bases, with 5 bases between the two germline ends. Germline V gene lookup returns CDR1 MGHRA and CDR2 YSYEKL. This CDR3 is built from 13 residues. About this clonotype: Its antigen is unknown.

Amplified TCR beta CDR3 regions derived from RNA transcripts. HTBI primers drove first-round RT-PCR of the TCR CDR3. Via MiXCR, TCRdb re-called the multiplex PCR reads, giving one row per CDR3 protein. The sample comprises some 440,000 distinct CDR3 sequences, about 15% of which are singletons, and approximately 7.5% rests with the top ten. The receptor was isolated from a woman in her late teens or twenties with Graves' hyperthyroidism. Sequencing was performed on blood. The chain joins TRBV4-1 to TRBJ1-3; D remains ambiguous. The CDR3 region has the DNA TGCGCCAGCAGCCAAGTAATCGGAAACACCATATATTTT. As protein: CASSQVIGNTIYF.